Sequencing of this TCR beta chain was carried out in a study of cytomegalovirus exposure and HLA in healthy donors. Study in general: As released early, the data held 85 million to 95 million unique TCRs from HLA-typed donors. Findings and limits, study-wide: Prior analysis indicated that the majority of TCR beta V segments exhibited productivity approximately 87% or approximately 30% of the time. The study designated roughly 150 TCR beta chains cytomegalovirus-associated.

A note on this clone: No antigen is known for it.

Per germline, CDR1 SGHRS and CDR2 YFSETQ. The CDR3 runs to 15 residues. PCR amplification relied on 60 Vbeta primers (plus 13 Jbeta primers). Original methodology: About 11 million of some 80 million unique TCR beta chains were shared, per a later count. Data came from immunoSEQ multiplex PCR; TCRdb stores just in-frame clones and leaves some out. V, J and clone size were drawn from that table, and D and trimming were deduced from the DNA. The repertoire includes roughly 190,000 clones, around nine tenths of them detected once, and under 2% sits in the top ten. Sequencing was performed on PBMCs. The chain combines TRBV5-1 with TRBJ2-5; tentatively, D is TRBD2 (5 bases). The DNA matches TRBJ2-7 better at its end, which makes the J call doubtful. This receptor was identified in a woman aged 18 to 35 in good health and CMV-seronegative. CDR3 region: CASSREVRSSYEQYF. CDR3 sequence (DNA): TGCGCCAGCAGCCGGGAAGTCAGGAGCTCCTACGAGCAGTACTTC.